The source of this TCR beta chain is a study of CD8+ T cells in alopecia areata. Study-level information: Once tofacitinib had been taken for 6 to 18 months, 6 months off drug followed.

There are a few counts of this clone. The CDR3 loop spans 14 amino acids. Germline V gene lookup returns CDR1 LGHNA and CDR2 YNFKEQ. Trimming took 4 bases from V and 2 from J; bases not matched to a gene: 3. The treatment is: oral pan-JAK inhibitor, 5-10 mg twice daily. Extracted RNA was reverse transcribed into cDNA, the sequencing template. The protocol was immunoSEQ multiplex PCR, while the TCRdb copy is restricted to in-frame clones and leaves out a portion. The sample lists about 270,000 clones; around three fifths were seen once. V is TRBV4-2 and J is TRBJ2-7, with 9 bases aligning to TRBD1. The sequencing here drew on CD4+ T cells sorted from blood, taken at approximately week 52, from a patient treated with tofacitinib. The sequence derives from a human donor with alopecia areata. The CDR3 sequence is CASSPGQGTYEQYF. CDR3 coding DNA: TGTGCCAGCAGCCCAGGACAGGGGACCTACGAGCAGTACTTC.